This TCR beta chain was obtained from a study of blood T cell repertoires in COVID-19. The overall study: Donors in the United States, Italy and Spain gave samples during acute or convalescent COVID-19. T cells, B-cell-depleted T cells, or PBMCs provided the cDNA or gDNA that served as material.

The sample holds a few counts of this clone. Original methodology: Reference gene primer amplification gave nucleated cell count estimates. Measured with immunoSEQ multiplex PCR; TCRdb has only the in-frame clones, and not every one. V, J and clone size reflect that table, while D and trimming were determined from the DNA. The top ten hold roughly 2% of the sample, which has some 120,000 clones, 55% to 75% seen once. Trimming left V 5 bases short and J 7 bases short, with 11 bases between. The CDR3 covers 12 residues. The germline CDR1 and CDR2 sequences are PRHDT and FYEKMQ (reference sequence). The chain couples TRBV13 to TRBJ1-1, with TRBD1 as a possible D gene (6 bases). The clonotype originates from a woman aged 70-85 years with acute or convalescent COVID-19. The sequenced material came from peripheral blood. CDR3 region: CASSIGTLEAFF. CDR3 DNA: TGTGCCAGCAGCATTGGGACACTTGAAGCTTTCTTT.